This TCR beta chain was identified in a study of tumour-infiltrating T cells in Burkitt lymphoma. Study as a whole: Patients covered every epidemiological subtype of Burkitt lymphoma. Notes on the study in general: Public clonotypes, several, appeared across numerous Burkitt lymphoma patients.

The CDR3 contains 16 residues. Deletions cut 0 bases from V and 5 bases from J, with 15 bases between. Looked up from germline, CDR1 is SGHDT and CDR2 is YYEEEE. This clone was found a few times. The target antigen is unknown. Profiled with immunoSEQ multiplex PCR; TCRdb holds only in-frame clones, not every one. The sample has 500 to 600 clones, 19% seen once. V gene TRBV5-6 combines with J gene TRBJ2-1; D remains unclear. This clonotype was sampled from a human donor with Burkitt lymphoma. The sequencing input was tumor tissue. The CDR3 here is CASSLESDARHNEQFF. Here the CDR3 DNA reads TGTGCCAGCAGCTTGGAGTCGGACGCCCGCCACAATGAGCAGTTCTTC. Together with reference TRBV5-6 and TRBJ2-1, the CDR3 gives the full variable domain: DAGVTQSPTHLIKTRGQQVTLRCSPKSGHDTVSWYQQALGQGPQFIFQYYEEEERQRGNFPDRFSGHQFPNYSSELNVNALLLGDSALYLCASSLESDARHNEQFFGPGTRLTVL.